These T cell receptor beta chains were read from a single sample in a study of blood T cell repertoires in COVID-19. Using immunoSEQ multiplex PCR, the repertoire was profiled, and TCRdb retains in-frame clones only, with some absent. The sample lists about 34,000 clones; about 74% were seen once. The specimen sequenced was peripheral blood. The receptors were gathered from a human donor in a cohort sampled during active COVID-19. Each CDR3 is given with its conserved first and last residue. Each record gives: J gene, V gene, D gene, clone size, CDR3 DNA, CDR3 protein. A D gene is named only where the DNA matches it firmly. Where a row states a size, it is once, few, many or the class of an expanded clone; other rows omit it.

>TRBJ2-7|TRBV24-1|-|medium-sized
TGTGCCACCAGTGATCCCACAACAGCCTACGAGCAGTACTTC
CATSDPTTAYEQYF
>TRBJ2-3|TRBV28|TRBD2|-
TGTGCCAGCAGTCCTACAAGACTAGCGGACACAGATACGCAGTATTTT
CASSPTRLADTDTQYF
>TRBJ2-1|TRBV27|TRBD1|-
TGTGCCAGCAGACGGACAGGGGGGTCCTACAATGAGCAGTTCTTC
CASRRTGGSYNEQFF
>TRBJ2-3|TRBV3-1/TRBV3-2|-|-
TGTGCCAGCAGCCAAGATATCGCTATACCGACAGATACGCAGTATTTT
CASSQDIAIPTDTQYF
>TRBJ2-7|TRBV7-6|TRBD1|-
TGTGCCAGCAGCTTAGACAGGGGGATCCCCTACGAGCAGTACTTC
CASSLDRGIPYEQYF
>TRBJ2-4|TRBV5-1|TRBD1|-
TGCGCCAGCAGCTTGACAGGACAGGGAAACATTCAGTACTTC
CASSLTGQGNIQYF
>TRBJ1-3|TRBV2|-|-
TGTGCCAGCGGGGGGGCACAAAGGGGAAACACCATATATTTT
CASGGAQRGNTIYF
>TRBJ1-1|TRBV28|-|-
TGTGCCAGCAGAAAGGACATGGGCTTTGGCACTGAAGCTTTCTTT
CASRKDMGFGTEAFF
>TRBJ1-2|TRBV2|-|-
TGTGCCAGCAGGGGTGATAGCCTCTATGGCTACACCTTC
CASRGDSLYGYTF
>TRBJ1-3|TRBV4-2|-|-
TGTGCCAGCAGCCAAGACCTCGGACAAACAAACACCATATATTTT
CASSQDLGQTNTIYF
>TRBJ1-2|TRBV19|-|-
TGTGCCAGTAGTATAGGGCGGGGACTAACTAACTATGGCTACACCTTC
CASSIGRGLTNYGYTF
>TRBJ2-2|TRBV11-2|-|-
TGTGCCAGCAGGAGCGTAAGTTCCGGGGAGCTGTTTTTT
CASRSVSSGELFF
>TRBJ1-5|TRBV30|-|few
TGTGCCTGGGGACAGAGCAATCAGCCCCAGCATTTT
CAWGQSNQPQHF
>TRBJ1-5|TRBV19|-|-
TGTGCCAGTAGTATGGTTCGGTTGAATGGCAATCAGCCCCAGCATTTT
CASSMVRLNGNQPQHF
>TRBJ1-2|TRBV30|-|-
TGTGCCTGGAGCGCTCAGGGGCGGTACTATGGCTACACCTTC
CAWSAQGRYYGYTF
>TRBJ2-7|TRBV6-5|-|-
TGTGCCAGCAAGGCGAACGGGTACTCCTACGAGCAGTACTTC
CASKANGYSYEQYF
>TRBJ2-6|TRBV5-6|-|-
TGTGCCAGCAGCTTGTACGGCTCTGGGGCCAACGTCCTGACTTTC
CASSLYGSGANVLTF
>TRBJ1-6|TRBV6-5|-|-
TGTGCCAGCAGTTACTCTTCCGGGGAAGGATCACCCCTCCACTTT
CASSYSSGEGSPLHF
>TRBJ1-1|TRBV5-4|TRBD1|-
TGTGCCAGCAGCTTGCAGGGGGTCCCGAACACTGAAGCTTTCTTT
CASSLQGVPNTEAFF
>TRBJ1-1|TRBV7-2|TRBD1|-
TGTGCCAGCAGCTTATTCAGGGGGGTGTCGAACACTGAAGCTTTCTTT
CASSLFRGVSNTEAFF
>TRBJ1-5|TRBV28|-|-
TGTGCCAGCAGTTTCCCGATCGGGGGGCAGCCCCAGCATTTT
CASSFPIGGQPQHF
>TRBJ1-2|TRBV18|-|-
TGTGCCAGCTCCCCGGACAAATACTATGGCTACACCTTC
CASSPDKYYGYTF
>TRBJ2-1|TRBV7-2|TRBD1|-
TGTGCCAGCAGCCGCCGGACAGGGACCTACAATGAGCAGTTCTTC
CASSRRTGTYNEQFF
>TRBJ1-2|TRBV30|-|-
TGTGCCTGGAGTCCCCCGGGTACAGGTTTCGTTGGCTATGGCTACACCTTC
CAWSPPGTGFVGYGYTF
>TRBJ2-2|TRBV28|TRBD1|-
TGTGCCAGCACTCGGGGGACAGGGAGGGCCGGGGAGCTGTTTTTT
CASTRGTGRAGELFF
>TRBJ1-6|TRBV5-1|TRBD1|-
TGCGCCAGCAGCTCGGGACAGGGGCATAATTCACCCCTCCACTTT
CASSSGQGHNSPLHF
>TRBJ1-4|TRBV12-3/TRBV12-4|-|-
TGTGCCAGCAGGGCTGCAACTAATGAAAAACTGTTTTTT
CASRAATNEKLFF
>TRBJ2-7|TRBV29-1|-|once
TGCAGCGTTGCCCCGGTGGGGGGAAGCTACGAGCAGTACTTC
CSVAPVGGSYEQYF
>TRBJ2-1|TRBV30|-|-
TGTGCCTGGAGTGCCCTCAATGAGCAGTTCTTC
CAWSALNEQFF
>TRBJ1-4|TRBV28|-|-
TGTGCCAGCGGCTGGACAGTGCCCCCTCGGGAAAAACTGTTTTTT
CASGWTVPPREKLFF
>TRBJ2-1|TRBV11-1|TRBD1|-
TGTGCCAGCAGCGACACGACGACAGGGGACAATGAGCAGTTCTTC
CASSDTTTGDNEQFF
>TRBJ2-1|TRBV29-1|TRBD2|-
TGCAGCGTCGATAAACTAGCGGGGGGTAATGAGCAGTTCTTC
CSVDKLAGGNEQFF
>TRBJ1-1|TRBV18|-|-
TGTGCCAGCTCACCCCCCACGGGGGTGACTGAAGCTTTCTTT
CASSPPTGVTEAFF
>TRBJ2-3|TRBV3-1/TRBV3-2|TRBD2|-
TGTGCCAGCAGCCAAGTTAGCGGGGGGCCGAGCACAGATACGCAGTATTTT
CASSQVSGGPSTDTQYF
>TRBJ1-2|TRBV6-5|TRBD1|-
TGTGCCAGCAGTTACCTACGGACAGGGGGCGGCTATGGCTACACCTTC
CASSYLRTGGGYGYTF
>TRBJ2-2|TRBV7-6|TRBD1|-
TGTGCCAGCAGCCCTGACAGGGGTGGCACCGGGGAGCTGTTTTTT
CASSPDRGGTGELFF
>TRBJ1-1|TRBV7-3|-|few
TGTGCCAGCAGCCCAGGGTTTGGAGCCACTGAAGCTTTCTTT
CASSPGFGATEAFF
>TRBJ1-2|TRBV7-2|TRBD1|few
TGTGCCAGCAGCTTAGAGGGGGCAGGGTCGTGTACCTTC
CASSLEGAGSCTF
>TRBJ1-2|TRBV5-1|-|once
TGCGCCAGCAGCTTGGGGGCAGGCTTCACTAACTATGGCTACACCTTC
CASSLGAGFTNYGYTF
>TRBJ2-6|TRBV14|-|many
TGTGCCAGCAGCACAGGTCCAGGCAAGGGGGCCAACGTCCTGACTTTC
CASSTGPGKGANVLTF
>TRBJ2-1|TRBV28|TRBD2|medium-sized
TGTGCCAGCAGTTCACTAGCGGGAGGGTTCAATGAGCAGTTCTTC
CASSSLAGGFNEQFF
>TRBJ2-5|TRBV7-9|TRBD1|-
TGTGCCAGCAGGCCGGAAGTTGGGACAGACCAAGAGACCCAGTACTTC
CASRPEVGTDQETQYF
>TRBJ1-1|TRBV5-1|TRBD1|-
TGCGCCAGCAGCGCCCGGGACAGGGGCACTGAAGCTTTCTTT
CASSARDRGTEAFF
>TRBJ2-7|TRBV18|TRBD1|-
TGTGCCAGCTCAGCCGACAGGGGCGGATTAGGGGAGCAGTACTTC
CASSADRGGLGEQYF
>TRBJ2-5|TRBV28|TRBD2|-
TGTGCCAGCAGTTCGGGAGGCGAGACCCAGTACTTC
CASSSGGETQYF
>TRBJ2-7|TRBV7-2|TRBD1|-
TGTGCCAGCAGCTCCGACAGGGGCTACGAGCAGTACTTC
CASSSDRGYEQYF
>TRBJ2-1|TRBV24-1|-|-
TGTGCCACCAGTGATTCGACTCTAAAAAATGAGCAGTTCTTC
CATSDSTLKNEQFF
>TRBJ1-3|TRBV18|TRBD1|-
TGTGCCAGCTCACCACCCGACAGGGGCTCTGGAAACACCATATATTTT
CASSPPDRGSGNTIYF
>TRBJ1-1|TRBV7-2|-|-
TGTGCCAGCAGCTGGGACTGGGCTCCTAACACTGAAGCTTTCTTT
CASSWDWAPNTEAFF
>TRBJ1-5|TRBV19|-|-
TGTGCCAGTAGTATCCCCGGAGGGGGGGGTTCGGGCAATCAGCCCCAGCATTTT
CASSIPGGGGSGNQPQHF
>TRBJ2-7|TRBV11-2|TRBD1|once
TGTGCCAGCACCGTTTCGGGACAGGGCGTCTACGAGCAGTACTTC
CASTVSGQGVYEQYF
>TRBJ1-1|TRBV29-1|-|-
TGCAGCGTCCGAGGTAGCATGAACACTGAAGCTTTCTTT
CSVRGSMNTEAFF
>TRBJ1-5|TRBV6-2/TRBV6-3|TRBD1|-
TGTGCCAGCAGTAAAACAGGGGACTTAAATCAGCCCCAGCATTTT
CASSKTGDLNQPQHF
>TRBJ1-1|TRBV19|-|-
TGTGCCAGTAGTGCCGACAGAATAGGGACTGAAGCTTTCTTT
CASSADRIGTEAFF
>TRBJ1-4|TRBV19|-|-
TGTGCCAGTAAGATCGGTGAAAAACTGTTTTTT
CASKIGEKLFF